This TCR beta chain was sequenced for a study of cytomegalovirus exposure and HLA in healthy donors. Study-wide points: V- and J-gene trimming of TCR beta was linked (in a later analysis) to a missense DCLRE1C variant. Some V segments, including TRBV6-2 and TRBV6-3, were excluded as indistinguishable.

As regards this clone: Its target is not known. This specimen includes other DNA sequences encoding the same CDR3.

PCR primers comprised 60 Vbeta and 13 Jbeta primers. TCRdb's table, derived via immunoSEQ multiplex PCR, lists solely in-frame clones and lacks some. The sample consists of about 62,000 clones, 70% to 85% of them appearing once. CDR1 is KGHSH and CDR2 is LQKENI in the germline V gene. Trimming at V came to 3 bases and at J to 5 bases, leaving 4 bases not matched to a gene. This CDR3 has 15 amino acids. The chain combines TRBV18 with TRBJ2-1; TRBD2 matches 10 bases. Sequencing input: PBMCs. This TCR came from a man in his 60s in good health and CMV-seropositive. The CDR3 DNA follows: TGTGCCAGCTCACCTCGGACTAGCGGAGACAATGAGCAGTTCTTC. It is translated as CASSPRTSGDNEQFF.